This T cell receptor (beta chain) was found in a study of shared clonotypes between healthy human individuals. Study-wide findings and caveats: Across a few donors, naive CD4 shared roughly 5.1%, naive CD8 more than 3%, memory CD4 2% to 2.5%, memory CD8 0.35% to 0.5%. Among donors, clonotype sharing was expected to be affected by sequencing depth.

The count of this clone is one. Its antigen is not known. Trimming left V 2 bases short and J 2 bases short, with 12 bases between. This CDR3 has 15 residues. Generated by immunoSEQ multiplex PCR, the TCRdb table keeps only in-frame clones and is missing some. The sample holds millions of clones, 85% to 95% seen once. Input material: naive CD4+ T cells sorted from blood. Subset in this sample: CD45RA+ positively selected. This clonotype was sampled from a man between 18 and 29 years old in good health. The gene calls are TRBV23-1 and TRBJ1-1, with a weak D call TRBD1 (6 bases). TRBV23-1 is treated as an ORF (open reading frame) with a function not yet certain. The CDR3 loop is CASSQGEGENTEAFF. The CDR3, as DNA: TGCGCCAGCAGTCAAGGGGAGGGGGAAAACACTGAAGCTTTCTTT.